This T cell receptor beta chain was documented in a study of neurological immune-mediated disorders. Study findings and constraints: No CDR3 amino acid sequences were shared by expanded clones across subjects, suggesting private repertoires in all groups. The most TCR clonal expansion was seen in HTLV-1-associated myelopathy, whereas the least was seen in multiple sclerosis, below the level in healthy controls.

MiXCR was run by TCRdb on the 5' RACE reads, yielding one entry per CDR3 protein. The sample includes some 54,000 distinct CDR3 sequences, roughly 10% of them seen just once. Time point: longitudinal time-point 1 (baseline). Between the trimmed V and J ends, which lost 5 bases and 1 base, there was a span of 7 bases. Germline-derived CDR1 and CDR2 are MNHEY and SVGAGI. This CDR3 spans 13 amino acids. Many counts were recorded for this clonotype. What it recognizes is unknown. The J gene is TRBJ2-3, the V gene TRBV6-5; no firm D call. The sample consisted of PBMCs. This TCR came from a male donor with HTLV-1-associated myelopathy (HAM/TSP). The CDR3, as DNA: TGTGCCAGCAGTCCGGACGGCACAGATACGCAGTATTTT. It encodes CASSPDGTDTQYF.